This T cell receptor (beta chain) was identified during a study of blood T cell repertoires in COVID-19. Study-level information: Both acute and convalescent COVID-19 samples were obtained from the United States, Italy and Spain. From T cells, B-cell-depleted T cells, or PBMCs came the material, which was cDNA or gDNA.

In the original processing: By means of reference gene primer amplification, nucleated cell counts were estimated. The data were produced by immunoSEQ multiplex PCR, yet TCRdb's version contains in-frame clones alone and is incomplete. The DNA gave D and trimming, while V, J and clone size come from that table. The table has 110,000 to 150,000 clones, around 72% seen once. This clone occurred a few times. CDR1 MGHRA and CDR2 YSYEKL come from the germline V gene. This CDR3 contains 18 residues. V shed 1 base and J 3 bases; nucleotides not matched to a gene: 12. This clonotype was sampled from a woman aged 55-69 years with acute or convalescent COVID-19. The material sequenced was peripheral blood. The chain couples TRBV4-1 to TRBJ2-7; 10 bases align to TRBD2. This CDR3 is CASSQVVRAGGPSYEQYF. Here the CDR3 DNA reads TGCGCCAGCAGCCAAGTTGTGAGAGCGGGAGGGCCTAGCTACGAGCAGTACTTC.